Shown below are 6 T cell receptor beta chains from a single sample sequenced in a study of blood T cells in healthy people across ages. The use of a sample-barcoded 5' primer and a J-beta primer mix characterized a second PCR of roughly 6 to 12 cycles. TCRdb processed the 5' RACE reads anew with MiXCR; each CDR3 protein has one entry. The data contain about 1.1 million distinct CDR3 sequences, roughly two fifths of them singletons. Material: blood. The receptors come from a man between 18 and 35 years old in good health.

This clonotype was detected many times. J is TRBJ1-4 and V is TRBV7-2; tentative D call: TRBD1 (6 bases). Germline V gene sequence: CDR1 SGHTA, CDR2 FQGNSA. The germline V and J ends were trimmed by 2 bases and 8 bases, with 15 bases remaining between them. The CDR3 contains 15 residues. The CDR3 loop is CASSLYAGENEKLFF. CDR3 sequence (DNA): TGTGCCAGCAGCTTATACGCAGGGGAAAACGAAAAACTGTTTTTT.

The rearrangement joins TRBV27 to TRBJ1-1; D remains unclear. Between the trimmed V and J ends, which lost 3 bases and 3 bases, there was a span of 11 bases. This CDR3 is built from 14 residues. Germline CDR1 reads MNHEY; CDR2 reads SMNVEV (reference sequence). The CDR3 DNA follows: TGTGCCAGCAGTTTCGGCATTGGGGACACTGAAGCTTTCTTT. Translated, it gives CASSFGIGDTEAFF.

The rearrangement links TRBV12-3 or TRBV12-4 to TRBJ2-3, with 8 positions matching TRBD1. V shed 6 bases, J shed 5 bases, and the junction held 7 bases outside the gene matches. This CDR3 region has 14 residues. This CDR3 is CASSPDRVRDTQYF. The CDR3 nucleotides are TGTGCCAGCAGCCCGGACAGGGTTCGAGATACGCAGTATTTT.

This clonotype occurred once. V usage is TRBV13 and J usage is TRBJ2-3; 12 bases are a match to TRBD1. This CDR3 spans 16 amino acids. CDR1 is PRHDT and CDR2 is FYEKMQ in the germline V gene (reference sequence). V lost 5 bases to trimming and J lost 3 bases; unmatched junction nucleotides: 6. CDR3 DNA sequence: TGTGCCAGCAGCGCTCGGGACAGGGGGCTAACAGATACGCAGTATTTT. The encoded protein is CASSARDRGLTDTQYF. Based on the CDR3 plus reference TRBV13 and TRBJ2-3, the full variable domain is AAGVIQSPRHLIKEKRETATLKCYPIPRHDTVYWYQQGPGQDPQFLISFYEKMQSDKGSIPDRFSAQQFSDYHSELNMSSLELGDSALYFCASSARDRGLTDTQYFGPGTRLTVL.

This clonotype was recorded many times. CDR3 region: CASSLMSGTGRNEQFF. CDR3 in DNA: TGTGCCAGCAGTTTGATGTCCGGGACAGGGCGAAATGAGCAGTTCTTC. The V and J genes are TRBV12-3 or TRBV12-4 and TRBJ2-1; TRBD1 matches at 9 bases. J gave up 7 bases and V 3 bases, and 10 bases lay outside the gene matches. The CDR3 is made up of 16 amino acids.

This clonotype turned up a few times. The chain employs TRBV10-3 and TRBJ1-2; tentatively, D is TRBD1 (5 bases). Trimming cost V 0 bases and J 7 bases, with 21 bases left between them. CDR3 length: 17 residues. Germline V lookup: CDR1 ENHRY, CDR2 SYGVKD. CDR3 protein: CAISESAAGSFEFGYTF. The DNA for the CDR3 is TGTGCCATCAGTGAGTCGGCGGCAGGGAGCTTCGAGTTTGGCTACACCTTC.